This T cell receptor beta chain is drawn from a study of T-cell reconstitution after alpha-beta-depleted transplantation in children. Preparation of the TCRbeta library involved a method that used unique molecular identifiers. TCRdb re-analysed the PCR reads in MiXCR, keeping a single row per CDR3 protein. The table includes 250,000 to 400,000 distinct CDR3 sequences, roughly 21% detected once. Germline-derived CDR1 and CDR2 are LGHDT and YNNKEL (reference sequence). The length of the CDR3 is 15 residues. The V end lost 3 bases, the J end lost 10 bases, and 19 bases lay between the germline ends. A few counts support this clonotype. What it recognizes is unknown. Study observations and caveats: Surviving thymic progenitors and recipient T cells were the source of high TCRbeta diversity at day 60 in some patients.

The V gene is TRBV3-1, the J gene TRBJ2-1; perhaps TRBD2 as D (7 bases). This TCR was recovered from a male patient between 5 and 17 years old who had a stem cell transplant for acute lymphoblastic leukemia, so the T cells may come from the graft donor. Sequencing was performed on PBMCs, mostly from graft donor cells, taken 180 days after TCRalphabeta/CD19-depleted stem cell transplant. The CDR3 loop reads CASSQPGGLFGEQFF. The CDR3 nucleotides read TGTGCCAGCAGCCAGCCCGGGGGGCTTTTTGGGGAGCAGTTCTTC.